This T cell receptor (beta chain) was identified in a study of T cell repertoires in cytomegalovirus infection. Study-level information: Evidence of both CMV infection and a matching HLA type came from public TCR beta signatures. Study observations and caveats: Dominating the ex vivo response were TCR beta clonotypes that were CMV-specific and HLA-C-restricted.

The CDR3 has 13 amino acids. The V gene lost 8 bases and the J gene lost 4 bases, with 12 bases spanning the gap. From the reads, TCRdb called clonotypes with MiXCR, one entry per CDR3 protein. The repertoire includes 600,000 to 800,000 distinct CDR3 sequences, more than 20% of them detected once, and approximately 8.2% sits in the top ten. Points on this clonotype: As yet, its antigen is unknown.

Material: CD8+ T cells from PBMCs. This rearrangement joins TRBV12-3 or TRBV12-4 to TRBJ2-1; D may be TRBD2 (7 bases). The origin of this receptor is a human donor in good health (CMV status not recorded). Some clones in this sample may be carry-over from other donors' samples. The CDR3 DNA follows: TGTGCCAGCGGGGGGGCGAGGTACAATGAGCAGTTCTTC. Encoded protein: CASGGARYNEQFF.